This TCR beta chain was recovered during a study of T cells in Graves' hyperthyroidism and ophthalmopathy (dated by TCRdb to the late 2010s). Turning to the overall study: Peripheral blood was sampled at the time of initial diagnosis, prior to any treatment. To identify distinguishing TCR V-J signatures, a discovery cohort of 100 or so patients was used, comprising 43 with Graves' ophthalmopathy and some 57 with stable Graves' hyperthyroidism. An independent validation cohort of around 20 hyperthyroidism patients and 17 patients who later progressed to ophthalmopathy tested prospective prediction of ophthalmopathy. The roughly 94 discovery patients were randomly split 7:3 into training and test sets. Thyroid tissue and blood T-cell repertoires from several Graves' hyperthyroidism patients were also compared in the study. After blood sampling, hyperthyroidism patients were treated with methimazole at a starting dose of 30 mg daily, and ophthalmopathy patients were treated with high-dose intravenous methylprednisolone. TCR Vbeta CDR3 sequencing of approximately 140 peripheral blood samples (about 45 ophthalmopathy, under 80 hyperthyroidism and roughly 17 progressor patients) is reported in the paper.

About this clonotype: There is no known antigen for this receptor. No quality values exist for individual bases; no much larger clone is one base distant.

The TCR beta CDR3 regions were amplified from RNA transcripts. The first round of RT-PCR for the TCR CDR3 was performed with the HTBI primer set and the Qiagen OneStep RT-PCR kit. A second multiplex PCR round built the libraries, followed by size selection and purification. The libraries were sequenced on an Illumina HiSeq2000 using paired-end 100 bp reads. The authors processed their data as follows. SOAPnuke was used to process the raw data, with reads discarded if the reads contained adapters or uncalled bases, had a mean Phred below 15, or lacked an exact constant-primer or identifier match. COPE v1.2.5 was used to merge the high-quality paired reads, and each unique nucleotide sequence was defined as a clonotype. MiTCR v1.1 was used to align the clonotypes against IMGT TRBV, TRBD and TRBJ reference segments. The analysis included only V-J combinations with a frequency above 0.0001, which together covered 99% to 99.2% of the repertoires. The TCS score was defined as F50 (clonal expansion) divided by E x V (chaos), with BLOSUM62-based TCRdist calculated between CDR3 peptides within each V-J. Welch's t-statistics and random forest reduced roughly 530 V-J features to under 15, which were used in a naive Bayes classifier (R e1071). TCRdb took the public reads, trimmed them with fastp at Q25, ran MiXCR for clone calling and kept in-frame beta chains. Identical CDR3 proteins give one entry, which carries the most common genes and DNA. The V and J calls and clone size are TCRdb's, not the authors'. The sample table records about 710,000 distinct CDR3 sequences; around 17% of these occur just once. The biggest ten clones account for approximately 8.4% of the sample.

The CDR1 and CDR2 encoded by the germline V gene (reference sequence) are SGHAT and FQDESV. Inclusive of the bounding cysteine and phenylalanine, the CDR3 is 16 residues long. Only the CDR3 part of the read is kept: 48 bases, read in frame from the first base. Relative to germline, V is missing 4 bases and J is missing 6 bases, with 9 bases of the junction outside any gene match. The paper as a whole reports these results and caveats: Sample size was not statistically predetermined, and investigators were not blinded to group allocation. Most expanded thyroid clonotypes (frequency above 0.001) were also detected in blood, suggesting blood repertoires may reflect thyroid immune responses. During validation, the model predicted progression to ophthalmopathy a median of approximately 7 months ahead of onset, with 60% to 71% sensitivity and around 72% specificity. In cross-validation, a model built on a 13 V-J signature told ophthalmopathy apart from stable hyperthyroidism with under 90% sensitivity and around 81% specificity, and in testing the same model reached 80%/75%.

Stable Graves' hyperthyroidism was defined as no progression to ophthalmopathy during 18 months of follow-up. Hyperthyroidism patients were newly diagnosed, with disease duration under 2 months, and aged 18 to 65 years. Patients with uncontrolled infections, other autoimmune diseases, pregnancy or lactation were excluded. Clinical symptoms, serum thyroxine and TRAb, thyroid ultrasound, and orbital computed tomography formed the basis for the diagnoses. Ficoll-Paque density gradient centrifugation was used to isolate PBMCs from about 9 ml of fresh peripheral blood. Trizol reagent was used to extract total RNA, and RNA quality was then checked on an Agilent 2100 Bioanalyzer.

This TCR was sampled from a man aged 18 to 35 with Graves' hyperthyroidism. The V and J genes are TRBV11-1 and TRBJ1-6; 7 central nucleotides agree with TRBD1. Material for sequencing was blood. The DNA sequence reads TGTGCCAGCAGCTCTTCGACAGGGTGGATTAATTCACCCCTCCACTTT. Translated, this gives CASSSSTGWINSPLHF.